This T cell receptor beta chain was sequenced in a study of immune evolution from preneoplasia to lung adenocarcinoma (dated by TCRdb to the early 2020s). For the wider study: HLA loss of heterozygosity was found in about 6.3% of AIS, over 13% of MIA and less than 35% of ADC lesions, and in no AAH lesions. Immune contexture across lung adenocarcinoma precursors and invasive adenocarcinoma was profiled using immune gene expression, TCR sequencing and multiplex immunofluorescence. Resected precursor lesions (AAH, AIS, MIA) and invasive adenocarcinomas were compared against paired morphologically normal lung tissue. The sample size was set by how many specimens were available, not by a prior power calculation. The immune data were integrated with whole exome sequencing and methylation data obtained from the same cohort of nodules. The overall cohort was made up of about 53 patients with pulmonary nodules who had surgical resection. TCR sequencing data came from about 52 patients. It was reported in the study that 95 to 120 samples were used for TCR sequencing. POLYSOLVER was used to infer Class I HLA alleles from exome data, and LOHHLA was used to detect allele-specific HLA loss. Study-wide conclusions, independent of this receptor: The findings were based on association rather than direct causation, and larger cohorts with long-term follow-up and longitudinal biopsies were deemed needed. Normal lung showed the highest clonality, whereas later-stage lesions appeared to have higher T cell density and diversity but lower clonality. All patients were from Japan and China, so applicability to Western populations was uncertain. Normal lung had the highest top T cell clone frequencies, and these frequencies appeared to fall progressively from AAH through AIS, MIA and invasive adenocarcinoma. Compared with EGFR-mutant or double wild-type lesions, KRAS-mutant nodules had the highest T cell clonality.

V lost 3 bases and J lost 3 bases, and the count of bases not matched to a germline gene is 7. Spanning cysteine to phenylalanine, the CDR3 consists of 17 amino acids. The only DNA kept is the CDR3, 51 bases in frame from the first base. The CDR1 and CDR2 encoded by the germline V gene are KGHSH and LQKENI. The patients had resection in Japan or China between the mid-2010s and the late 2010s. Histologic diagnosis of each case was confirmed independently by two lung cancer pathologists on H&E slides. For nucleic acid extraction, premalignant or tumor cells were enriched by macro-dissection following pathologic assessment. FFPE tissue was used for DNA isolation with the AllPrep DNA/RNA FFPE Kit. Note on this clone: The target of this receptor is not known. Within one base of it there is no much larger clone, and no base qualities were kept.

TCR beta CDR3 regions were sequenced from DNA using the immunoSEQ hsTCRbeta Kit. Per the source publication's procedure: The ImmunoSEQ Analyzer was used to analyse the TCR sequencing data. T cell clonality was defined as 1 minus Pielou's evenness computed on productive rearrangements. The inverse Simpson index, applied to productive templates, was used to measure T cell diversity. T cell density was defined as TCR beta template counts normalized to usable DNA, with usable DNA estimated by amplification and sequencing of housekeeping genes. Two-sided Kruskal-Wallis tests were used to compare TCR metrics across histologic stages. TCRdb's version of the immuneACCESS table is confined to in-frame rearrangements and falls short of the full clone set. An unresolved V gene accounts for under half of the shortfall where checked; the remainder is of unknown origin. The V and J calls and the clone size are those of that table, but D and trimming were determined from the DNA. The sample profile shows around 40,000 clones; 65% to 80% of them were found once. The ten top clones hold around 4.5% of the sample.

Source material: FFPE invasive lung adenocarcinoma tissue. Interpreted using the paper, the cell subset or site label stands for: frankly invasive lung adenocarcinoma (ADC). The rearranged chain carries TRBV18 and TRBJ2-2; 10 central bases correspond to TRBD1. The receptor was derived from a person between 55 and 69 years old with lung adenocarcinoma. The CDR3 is CASSPPWGQGYTGELFF. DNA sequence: TGTGCCAGCTCACCCCCTTGGGGACAGGGGTACACCGGGGAGCTGTTTTTT.